This TCR beta chain was captured in a study of lymphopenia after photon versus proton radiotherapy (dated by TCRdb to the late 2010s). Context from the whole study: The immunological effects of photon versus proton radiation therapy were compared in patients with gastrointestinal tumors who developed high-grade lymphopenia. The cohort comprised some 20 patients with gastrointestinal tumors who received either photon or proton therapy and then developed lymphopenia. The goal of the study was to characterize the differences between the two radiation modalities in how they affect the immune system. What the research found in general, with its limitations: The survival association was examined only in patients who died, and the authors described better survival with proton therapy as a possibility, not as a demonstrated result. Proton-treated patients stayed relatively stable during treatment, while photon-treated patients lost naive T cells and TCR diversity and gained effector/memory populations. After the lymphocyte count nadir, repertoires from photon-treated patients showed oligoclonal expansion, particularly of CD8+ Temra cells, and this expansion drove the decline in diversity. Across the cohort, an inverse correlation was found between a larger post-nadir drop in TCR diversity and overall survival time among patients who died.

The germline V gene sets CDR1 to SGDLS and CDR2 to YYNGEE. Including cysteine and phenylalanine, the CDR3 has 15 amino acids. Kept here is only the CDR3 DNA, which spans 45 bases and is read in frame from base 1. V sheds 4 bases and J sheds 5 bases, leaving 16 bases between their ends. Receptors were amplified or captured by the immunoSEQ multiplex PCR assay. T cell repertoires were profiled with deep sequencing of rearranged TCR beta loci together with multiparametric flow cytometry. The source is immuneACCESS, and TCRdb retained only in-frame sequences with V and J called. Part of the clones is not carried over; for the studies checked, unresolved V genes explain less than half of this, and the remainder is unexplained. In this sample the table shows 65,000 to 85,000 clones, roughly 90% of which occur a single time. The ten largest clonotypes hold approximately 2.1% of the sample. About this clone itself: Its recognized antigen is unknown. The record has no base qualities; no much larger clone is one base away.

The sequences come from peripheral blood, collected from a patient treated with photon-based radiotherapy. The chain employs TRBV9 and TRBJ2-1, and perhaps TRBD2 as D gene, on 6 matching bases. The TCR was taken from a woman aged 40 to 49 with cholangiocarcinoma. The sequenced DNA is TGTGCCAGCAGCCCCGGGGGAGCCCCCAACAATGAGCAGTTCTTC. The resulting protein is CASSPGGAPNNEQFF.